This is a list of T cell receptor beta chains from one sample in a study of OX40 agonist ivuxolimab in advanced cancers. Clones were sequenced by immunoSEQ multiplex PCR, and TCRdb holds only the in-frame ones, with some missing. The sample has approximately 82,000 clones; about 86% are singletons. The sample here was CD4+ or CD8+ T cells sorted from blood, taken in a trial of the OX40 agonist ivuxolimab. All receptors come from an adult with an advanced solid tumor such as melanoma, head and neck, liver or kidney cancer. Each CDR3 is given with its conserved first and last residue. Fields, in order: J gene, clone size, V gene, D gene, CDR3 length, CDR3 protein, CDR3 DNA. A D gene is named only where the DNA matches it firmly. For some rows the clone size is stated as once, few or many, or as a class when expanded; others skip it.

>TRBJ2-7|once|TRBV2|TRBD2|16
CASSPRGWEGVHEQYF
TGTGCCAGCAGTCCCCGGGGGTGGGAGGGCGTCCACGAGCAGTACTTC
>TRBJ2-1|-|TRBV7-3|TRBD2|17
CASSSGLAVPFGDEQFF
TGTGCCAGCAGCTCGGGACTAGCCGTACCCTTCGGAGATGAGCAGTTCTTC
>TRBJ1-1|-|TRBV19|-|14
CASTPGRVNTEAFF
TGTGCCAGTACTCCCGGACGGGTGAACACTGAAGCTTTCTTT
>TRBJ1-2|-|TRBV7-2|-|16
CASSLETGLRFYGYTF
TGTGCCAGCAGCTTAGAAACAGGGCTCCGCTTCTATGGCTACACCTTC
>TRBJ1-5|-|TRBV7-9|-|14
CASSPSNLYQPQHF
TGTGCCAGCAGCCCAAGCAATTTGTATCAGCCCCAGCATTTT
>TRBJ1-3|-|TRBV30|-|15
CAWSVPVSGGNTIYF
TGTGCCTGGAGTGTACCCGTATCAGGGGGAAACACCATATATTTT
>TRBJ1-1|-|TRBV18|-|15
CASSPNPRAVTEAFF
TGTGCCAGCTCACCAAATCCTCGGGCTGTCACTGAAGCTTTCTTT
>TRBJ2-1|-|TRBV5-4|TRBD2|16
CASSLAGSGSKNEQFF
TGTGCCAGCAGCTTGGCCGGTAGCGGGAGTAAAAATGAGCAGTTCTTC
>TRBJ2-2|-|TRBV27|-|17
CASKMTRGNVRTGELFF
TGTGCCAGCAAAATGACCAGGGGCAATGTGAGGACCGGGGAGCTGTTTTTT
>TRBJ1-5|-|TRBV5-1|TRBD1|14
CASSLQGRGQPQHF
TGCGCCAGCAGCTTACAGGGGCGGGGGCAGCCCCAGCATTTT
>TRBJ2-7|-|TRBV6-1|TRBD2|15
CASSSTSGGTYEQYF
TGTGCCAGCAGTTCCACTAGCGGGGGGACCTACGAGCAGTACTTC
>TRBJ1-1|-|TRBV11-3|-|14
CASRQRVGDTEAFF
TGTGCCAGCAGACAAAGGGTAGGGGACACTGAAGCTTTCTTT
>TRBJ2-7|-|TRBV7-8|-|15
CASSVRDTSLSGQYF
TGTGCCAGCAGCGTCCGGGACACAAGTCTTTCTGGGCAGTACTTC
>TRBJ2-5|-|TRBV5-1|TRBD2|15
CASSEIAGGKETQYF
TGCGCCAGCAGCGAAATAGCGGGGGGGAAAGAGACCCAGTACTTC
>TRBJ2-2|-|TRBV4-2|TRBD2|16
CASSQVLAGNTGELFF
TGTGCCAGCAGCCAAGTTTTAGCGGGGAACACCGGGGAGCTGTTTTTT
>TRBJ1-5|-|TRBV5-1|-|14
CASTSRLENQPQHF
TGCGCCAGCACCTCGAGGTTGGAGAATCAGCCCCAGCATTTT
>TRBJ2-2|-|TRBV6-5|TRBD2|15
CASSYERGTTGELFF
TGTGCCAGCAGTTATGAGCGGGGTACGACCGGGGAGCTGTTTTTT